These T cell receptor beta chains were read from a single sample in a study of blood T cell repertoires in COVID-19. Sequencing was performed with immunoSEQ multiplex PCR; in TCRdb, only in-frame clones are kept and a portion is missing. This sample has about 80,000 clones, with 80% to 90% found just once. Source material: peripheral blood. The source is a man of 80 years or more with active or convalescent COVID-19. Both conserved end residues are part of each CDR3. D genes are given only for firm matches. For some rows the clone size is stated as once, few or many, or as a class when expanded; others skip it.

J: TRBJ2-3; size: .; D: TRBD2; V: TRBV4-2; DNA: TGTGCCAGCAGCCAAGATCTGGTATTGGGGCTAGCGGGAGGGCGCGAGACGCAGTATTTT; CDR3: CASSQDLVLGLAGGRETQYF
J: TRBJ2-3; size: .; D: TRBD2; V: TRBV10-3; DNA: TGTGCCATCAGTGAGTCTTCGGGAGGCCAGGCCACAGATACGCAGTATTTT; CDR3: CAISESSGGQATDTQYF
J: TRBJ1-2; size: .; D: TRBD1; V: TRBV20-1; DNA: TGCAGTGCTCACAGGGGTGGCTACACCTTC; CDR3: CSAHRGGYTF
J: TRBJ2-2; size: .; D: .; V: TRBV7-9; DNA: TGTGCCAGCAGTTCTACCCGACATATCGGGGAGCTGTTTTTT; CDR3: CASSSTRHIGELFF
J: TRBJ2-5; size: .; D: TRBD2; V: TRBV4-1; DNA: TGCGCCAGCAGCCAAGCGACCGATCTAGCGGGAGATTCGGAGACCCAGTACTTC; CDR3: CASSQATDLAGDSETQYF
J: TRBJ2-1; size: once; D: TRBD2; V: TRBV6-5; DNA: TGTGCCAGCAGTCCGGGGGGTCCCTACAATGAGCAGTTCTTC; CDR3: CASSPGGPYNEQFF
J: TRBJ2-3; size: .; D: .; V: TRBV9; DNA: TGTGCCAGCAGCGTAGACAACACAGATACGCAGTATTTT; CDR3: CASSVDNTDTQYF
J: TRBJ2-3; size: .; D: TRBD1; V: TRBV6-5; DNA: TGTGCCAGCAGTACTCAGACAGGGTACCCAGATACGCAGTATTTT; CDR3: CASSTQTGYPDTQYF
J: TRBJ2-6; size: .; D: TRBD1; V: TRBV19; DNA: TGTGCCAGTAACAACCGGGACAGAGCCAACGTCCTGACTTTC; CDR3: CASNNRDRANVLTF
J: TRBJ1-2; size: .; D: .; V: TRBV27; DNA: TGTGCCAGCAGTTTACAGGGCTATGGCTACACCTTC; CDR3: CASSLQGYGYTF
J: TRBJ2-2; size: .; D: TRBD1; V: TRBV11-2; DNA: TGTGCCAGCAGAACCTCGGGACAGGGTCCCCCCGGGGAGCTGTTTTTT; CDR3: CASRTSGQGPPGELFF
J: TRBJ2-3; size: .; D: .; V: TRBV11-3; DNA: TGTGCCAGCAGCTTAGATCACACAGATACGCAGTATTTT; CDR3: CASSLDHTDTQYF
J: TRBJ2-5; size: .; D: .; V: TRBV4-1; DNA: TGCGCCAGCAGCCGTCAGGGAGGAGAGACCCAGTACTTC; CDR3: CASSRQGGETQYF
J: TRBJ1-2; size: .; D: .; V: TRBV7-9; DNA: TGTGCCAGCAGCCAGGGGACATTCTACGGCTACACCTTC; CDR3: CASSQGTFYGYTF
J: TRBJ1-3; size: once; D: .; V: TRBV3-1/TRBV3-2; DNA: TGTGCCAGCAGCCAAGACCGGGCTGGAAACACCATATATTTT; CDR3: CASSQDRAGNTIYF
J: TRBJ2-3; size: .; D: TRBD2; V: TRBV6-5; DNA: TGTGCCAGCGAACTAGCGGGCGCCACAGATACGCAGTATTTT; CDR3: CASELAGATDTQYF